This TCR beta chain comes out of a study of blood T cell repertoires in COVID-19. Some clones are missing from TCRdb's copy, which holds only in-frame ones; the method was immunoSEQ multiplex PCR. In the table there are more than 400,000 clones, 80% to 90% of which are singletons. This clone was seen just once. V was shortened by 7 bases and J by 8 bases, with 24 bases between the two germline ends. The CDR3 runs to 15 residues. The germline CDR1 and CDR2 sequences are SQVTM and ANQGSEA. This clonotype originated in a human donor in a cohort sampled during active COVID-19. Sequenced: peripheral blood. V usage is TRBV29-1 and J usage is TRBJ2-1; perhaps TRBD2 as D (6 bases). The CDR3 loop reads CSARRAGSAGDEQFF. For the CDR3, the DNA is TGCAGCGCCCGCCGGGCGGGATCGGCAGGCGATGAGCAGTTCTTC.